The TCR beta chain under discussion was sequenced for a study of cytomegalovirus exposure and HLA in healthy donors. The V and J ends lost 3 bases and 0 bases respectively, with 9 bases between them. Germline V gene lookup returns CDR1 MNHEY and CDR2 SVGAGI. The CDR3 is 15 amino acids. This clone is a singleton in its sample. The PCR used 60 Vbeta and 13 Jbeta primers. TCRdb keeps only in-frame clones here, not all; method: immunoSEQ multiplex PCR. The table records 57,000 or so clones, about 73% of them present only once. Sequencing was carried out using PBMCs. J is TRBJ1-3 and V is TRBV6-5, with D possibly being TRBD1 (5 bases). This sequence originates from a woman aged 55-70 years in good health and CMV-seropositive. CDR3 protein: CASSYGGVSGNTIYF. The DNA of the CDR3 is TGTGCCAGCAGTTATGGAGGGGTCTCTGGAAACACCATATATTTT.